Each of the 2 T cell receptor beta chains below was sequenced from the same sample in a study of T cell responses to AZD1222 COVID-19 vaccine. Assay: immunoSEQ multiplex PCR; the TCRdb copy retains only in-frame clones and omits some. This table holds under 85,000 clones, roughly 90% found once. The input for sequencing was peripheral blood, taken on day 0 of AZD1222 vaccination. The receptors shown here come from an adult in good health.

The chain is built from TRBV6-6 and TRBJ1-5; maybe TRBD1 (6 bases). Between the trimmed V and J ends, which lost 8 bases and 0 bases, there was a span of 14 bases. This CDR3 is built from 15 residues. Germline values: CDR1 MNHNY, CDR2 SVGAGI (reference sequence). CDR3 in DNA: TGTGCCAGCGCATGGACAGCTTATAGCAATCAGCCCCAGCATTTT. The encoded protein is CASAWTAYSNQPQHF.

This sequence joins TRBV11-3 and TRBJ2-1; 8 positions match TRBD2. This CDR3 region has 16 residues. The V gene end was trimmed by 2 bases and the J gene end by 6 bases; junction bases not matched to a gene: 9. Germline V gene sequence: CDR1 SGHNT, CDR2 YENEEA. CDR3 DNA sequence: TGTGCCAGCAGCTTATCGCCGGGACTAGGAACCAATGAGCAGTTCTTC. Translation: CASSLSPGLGTNEQFF.